This TCR beta chain was sequenced during a study of blood T cell repertoires in COVID-19. Methods used by the authors: Counts of nucleated cells, estimated from reference gene primer amplification, were obtained. Measured with immunoSEQ multiplex PCR; TCRdb has only the in-frame clones, and not every one. The V and J calls and clone size are taken from that table; D and trimming were inferred from the DNA. Of over 250,000 clones in the sample, around nine tenths were seen once. The CDR3 has 13 residues. V dropped 7 bases and J dropped 5; count of bases not matched to a gene: 3. A remark on this clone: The same CDR3 is also encoded by other DNA sequences in this sample.

Membership in each cohort depended on participant-reported clinical history. This TCR was recovered from a woman aged 55 to 70 who had recovered from COVID-19. The sample was PBMCs or T cells enriched from blood (not recorded which). The gene calls are TRBV12-3 or TRBV12-4 and TRBJ2-2; 8 bases map to TRBD1. In DNA form, the CDR3 reads TGTGCCAGCACTGGACAGGGTACCGGGGAGCTGTTTTTT. Amino acid sequence: CASTGQGTGELFF.